This TCR beta chain was sequenced during a study of molecular identifiers for immune sequencing clone quantification. With regard to this clonotype: Its target is not known.

Libraries of naive CD8 cells were prepared from approximately 20,000 to 980,000 sorted cells using 10%, 30% or 50% RNA. TCRdb recomputed calls from the PCR reads with MiXCR, one row per CDR3 protein. The sample has about 330,000 distinct CDR3 sequences; 24% are singletons. In germline, CDR1 is SGHAT, CDR2 FQNNGV. The CDR3 covers 14 residues. V trimming: 3 bases; J trimming: 7 bases; junction bases outside the gene matches: 7. Study results and limitations: Clones above 20 RNA copies contained over 97% of effector molecules and under 1% of naive molecules. Identical TCR molecules that share a barcode could lead to an underestimation of highly expanded clone sizes.

The sample consisted of naive CD8+ T cells from blood, with Jurkat cell RNA spiked in. The subset here: FACS-sorted CD8+CD4-CCR7+CD45RA+ naive T cells. The rearrangement uses TRBV11-2 and TRBJ2-7; TRBD2 matches 9 bases. The TCR originated in a human donor in good health. Some libraries in this study had Jurkat cell RNA spiked in. Written as DNA, the CDR3 is TGTGCCAGCAGCTTTAGTAGCGGGAGCTGGGAGCAGTACTTC. Translation gives CASSFSSGSWEQYF.